Detailed here is one T cell receptor (beta chain). The data were produced by immunoSEQ multiplex PCR, yet TCRdb's version contains in-frame clones alone and is incomplete. This table has roughly 88,000 clones, about 93% appearing once. The sample originates from a study of blood T cell repertoires in COVID-19. V was clipped by 4 bases and J by 6 bases; unmatched bases: 1. Germline V gene lookup returns CDR1 KGHDR and CDR2 SFDVKD. CDR3 length: 13 amino acids. The source of this sequence is a woman in her 50s in a cohort sampled during active COVID-19. The chain employs TRBV24-1 and TRBJ2-7, with 11 bases lining up with TRBD2. The sequencing input was peripheral blood. The chain's CDR3 is CATSDGTSGEQYF. CDR3 coding DNA: TGTGCCACCAGTGACGGGACTAGCGGCGAGCAGTACTTC.